This T cell receptor beta chain was captured in a study of shared clonotypes between healthy human individuals. Notes on the study in general: Generally, naive subsets came out with larger estimated richness than memory subsets.

Positive CCR7 selection of CD45RO-negative cells yielded the naive CD8 cells, and terminally differentiated effector memory CD45RA+ cells were excluded. Remarks on this clone: Its antigen is currently unknown. Other DNA sequences of this sample code for an identical CDR3.

The authors loaded around 190 ng DNA, around 30,000 T cell genomes, into sorted-subset replicate PCRs. Original handling: In the immunoSEQ data, sequences were junction-only and lacked quality scores, so filtering differed. The data were produced by immunoSEQ multiplex PCR, yet TCRdb's version contains in-frame clones alone and is incomplete. For V, J and clone size, that table is used; D and trimming come from the DNA. The repertoire includes 1.5 million to 2.5 million clones, roughly 94% of them detected once, and around 1% sits in the top ten. Material for sequencing was naive CD8+ T cells sorted from blood. This receptor was obtained from a man younger than 35 in good health.

The CDR3 nucleotides are TGCAGCGTTGATATGGGACAGGGGTACGAGCAGTACTTC. This gives the protein CSVDMGQGYEQYF. The chain has TRBV29-1 and TRBJ2-7, with 10 bases lining up with TRBD1. This CDR3 has 13 residues. The junction had 3 bases not matched to a gene; V was cut back by 3 bases and J by 4 bases. CDR1 and CDR2 (germline): SQVTM, ANQGSEA.